One and the same sample provided the 29 T cell receptor beta chains below, sequenced in a study of blood T cell repertoires in COVID-19. Assay: immunoSEQ multiplex PCR; the TCRdb copy retains only in-frame clones and omits some. The sample has 350,000 to 450,000 clones, less than 85% seen once; the top ten hold roughly 3.4%. Sequences were obtained from peripheral blood. The receptors were sampled from a woman aged 18-29 years with acute or convalescent COVID-19.

The genes are TRBV5-1 and TRBJ1-1, with D perhaps matching TRBD1 (5 bases). This CDR3 is built from 15 residues. CDR1 and CDR2 (germline): SGHRS, YFSETQ. Trimming removed 1 base from V and 5 bases from J, with 15 bases in between. CDR3 in DNA: TGCGCCAGCAGCTTGCCCGACAGTAGTAGGACTGAAGCTTTCTTT. Protein product: CASSLPDSSRTEAFF.

The chain couples TRBV11-2 to TRBJ2-7; D perhaps matches TRBD1 (5 bases). The CDR3 loop spans 13 amino acids. Trimming removed 0 bases at V and 6 bases at J, with 9 bases between. Germline assignment: CDR1 SGHAT and CDR2 FQNNGV. CDR3 in DNA: TGTGCCAGCAGCTTAGAGGGGCAGGGCGAGCAGTACTTC. It codes for CASSLEGQGEQYF.

The chain joins TRBV19 to TRBJ1-2; maybe TRBD1 (5 bases). Germline-derived CDR1 and CDR2 are LNHDA and SQIVND (reference sequence). The CDR3 extends over 11 amino acids. V was cut by 5 bases and J by 10 bases, with 11 bases left in between. This chain's CDR3 is CASSLTGNYTF. The CDR3 nucleotides read TGTGCCAGTAGTCTCACAGGAAACTACACCTTC. The full variable domain, with the rest looked up from reference TRBV19 and TRBJ1-2, is DGGITQSPKYLFRKEGQNVTLSCEQNLNHDAMYWYRQDPGQGLRLIYYSQIVNDFQKGDIAEGYSVSREKKESFPLTVTSAQKNPTAFYLCASSLTGNYTFGSGTRLTVV.

The V gene is TRBV5-6, the J gene TRBJ1-5, with D uncertain. Between the trimmed V and J ends, which lost 2 bases and 8 bases, there was a span of 14 bases. The CDR3 is 14 amino acids. From germline, CDR1 is SGHDT and CDR2 YYEEEE. In DNA form, the CDR3 reads TGTGCCAGCAGCTTACGACAATCTTTGGAGCCCCAGCATTTT. It specifies CASSLRQSLEPQHF.

This chain links TRBV4-2 with TRBJ1-1; tentative D call: TRBD1 (6 bases). This CDR3 region has 14 residues. Germline-derived CDR1 and CDR2 are LGHNA and YNFKEQ. Trimming pared 6 bases from V and 5 bases from J, leaving 16 bases between. The CDR3 DNA follows: TGTGCCAGCAGACGACAGGAGGTTTGGACTGAAGCTTTCTTT. Translating gives CASRRQEVWTEAFF.

The chain carries TRBV2 and TRBJ2-7, with 7 bases fitting TRBD1. CDR1 and CDR2 (germline): SNHLY, FYNNEI. CDR3 size: 13 residues. The CDR3 is CGRLDRASGEQYF. Here the CDR3 DNA reads TGTGGAAGGCTCGACAGGGCTTCGGGCGAGCAGTACTTC.

The chain combines TRBV28 with TRBJ1-1, with a tentative D call TRBD1 (5 bases). Germline assignment: CDR1 MDHEN and CDR2 SYDVKM. Trimming cost V 5 bases and J 4 bases, with 23 bases left between them. CDR3 length equals 17 residues. The CDR3 loop reads CASSLRTINRYLTEAFF. The CDR3 region has the DNA TGTGCCAGCAGTCTACGTACCATCAACAGGTATCTCACTGAAGCTTTCTTT.

The chain combines TRBV3-1 (or the pseudogene TRBV3-2) with TRBJ2-5; a weak D match, TRBD2 (6 bases). This CDR3 region has 14 residues. Trimming cost V 4 bases and J 5 bases, with 14 bases left between them. Germline-derived CDR1 and CDR2 are LGHDT and YNNKEL (reference sequence). The CDR3 region is CASSPGTPRETQYF. CDR3 DNA sequence: TGTGCCAGCAGCCCTGGGACTCCTCGGGAGACCCAGTACTTC.

The chain recombines TRBV5-1 with TRBJ2-5, with 8 bases matching TRBD1. Germline V CDR1 and CDR2: SGHRS, YFSETQ. V dropped 4 bases and J dropped 2; count of bases not matched to a gene: 16. The CDR3 loop spans 18 amino acids. The CDR3 bases are TGCGCCAGCAGCAGAAGCCCGACAGGGGCCCCCGGACAAGAGACCCAGTACTTC. Protein: CASSRSPTGAPGQETQYF.

The chain recombines TRBV10-2 with TRBJ1-2; D gene ambiguous. The CDR3 is 15 residues long. Germline V gene sequence: CDR1 WSHSY, CDR2 SAAADI. Trimming removed 6 bases at V and 0 bases at J, with 14 bases between. The CDR3 sequence is CASRQSGVANYGYTF. The CDR3 region has the DNA TGCGCCAGCAGACAAAGCGGGGTGGCTAACTATGGCTACACCTTC.

The J gene is TRBJ1-2, the V gene TRBV28; 9 bases align to TRBD1. Germline trimming cut 4 bases from V and 6 bases from J; bases unmatched to any gene: 9. In germline, CDR1 is MDHEN, CDR2 SYDVKM. The CDR3 runs 15 residues. CDR3 nucleotide sequence: TGTGCCAGCAGTTCCCCCCCCGGGACAGGGAATGGCTACACCTTC. Translating gives CASSSPPGTGNGYTF.

This chain connects TRBV11-2 to TRBJ1-1, with D possibly TRBD1 on 5 matching bases. V was shortened by 1 base and J by 7 bases, with 13 bases between the two germline ends. The CDR3 is 14 residues long. CDR1 and CDR2 (germline): SGHAT, FQNNGV. CDR3 in DNA: TGTGCCAGCAGCTTAGGGGAGGGGAATTTTGAAGCTTTCTTT. Amino acid sequence: CASSLGEGNFEAFF.

This chain connects TRBV7-6 to TRBJ2-1, with D possibly TRBD2 on 6 matching bases. The CDR3 is 18 residues long. V lost 3 bases, J lost 0 bases, and 18 bases lay in between. Per germline, CDR1 SGHVS and CDR2 FNYEAQ. The CDR3 loop is CASSFRRGHTSSYNEQFF. CDR3 DNA: TGTGCCAGCAGCTTTAGGAGGGGCCATACGAGCTCCTACAATGAGCAGTTCTTC. Complete variable domain (other parts from reference TRBV7-6 and TRBJ2-1): GAGVSQSPRYKVTKRGQDVALRCDPISGHVSLYWYRQALGQGPEFLTYFNYEAQQDKSGLPNDRFSAERPEGSISTLTIQRTEQRDSAMYRCASSFRRGHTSSYNEQFFGPGTRLTVL.

The chain joins TRBV2 to TRBJ2-7; 7 nucleotides agree with TRBD1. Germline CDR1 is SNHLY and CDR2 is FYNNEI. Unmatched junction bases numbered 4, after V lost 5 bases and J lost 3 bases. This CDR3 spans 13 amino acids. The CDR3 here is CASSWQGDYEQYF. The DNA of the CDR3 is TGTGCCAGCAGTTGGCAGGGGGACTACGAGCAGTACTTC. Supplemented by reference TRBV2 and TRBJ2-7, the full variable domain reads EPEVTQTPSHQVTQMGQEVILRCVPISNHLYFYWYRQILGQKVEFLVSFYNNEISEKSEIFDDQFSVERPDGSNFTLKIRSTKLEDSAMYFCASSWQGDYEQYFGPGTRLTVT.

The J gene is TRBJ1-2, the V gene TRBV6-1, with TRBD1 as a possible D gene (5 bases). CDR3 size: 17 residues. CDR1 MNHNS and CDR2 SASEGT come from the germline V gene. V was cut by 3 bases and J by 4 bases, with 21 bases left in between. The CDR3 nucleotides are TGTGCCAGCAGTGAGGAGGGGAGGGGTCCTAGAGGCTATGGCTACACCTTC. It codes for CASSEEGRGPRGYGYTF.

This clone was seen a few times. V gene TRBV5-8 combines with J gene TRBJ1-2; possible D gene TRBD1, 5 bases. Between the trimmed V and J ends, which lost 4 bases and 4 bases, there was a span of 11 bases. From germline, CDR1 is SGHTS and CDR2 YDEGEE. This CDR3 is built from 13 residues. This chain's CDR3 is CASSPRVSYGYTF. CDR3 nucleotide sequence: TGTGCCAGCAGCCCCAGGGTATCCTATGGCTACACCTTC.

The V call is TRBV18, the J call TRBJ2-3, with a possible D match to TRBD2 (6 bases). The germline gives CDR1 KGHSH, CDR2 LQKENI. Trimming cost V 0 bases and J 5 bases, with 6 bases left between them. The CDR3 spans 13 residues. CDR3 protein: CASSPPEGDTQYF. In DNA form, the CDR3 reads TGTGCCAGCTCACCACCGGAGGGAGATACGCAGTATTTT.

The V gene is TRBV6-5, the J gene TRBJ2-2, with 7 bases that match TRBD1. The CDR3 runs to 15 residues. Trimming removed 8 bases from V and 5 bases from J; junction bases left unmatched: 11. Germline V gene data show CDR1 as MNHEY and CDR2 as SVGAGI. The CDR3 nucleotides read TGTGCCAGCGGGGGTAAGGGGGCGAGGACCGGGGAGCTGTTTTTT. Translated, it gives CASGGKGARTGELFF.

This sequence joins TRBV2 and TRBJ1-4; a possible D gene is TRBD1 (6 bases). V shed 7 bases and J shed 0 bases, with 12 bases lying between them. The CDR3 has 15 residues. Germline V gene lookup returns CDR1 SNHLY and CDR2 FYNNEI. CDR3 nucleotides: TGTGCCAGCACCCCGTCAGGGGCAACTAATGAAAAACTGTTTTTT. Translation: CASTPSGATNEKLFF.

V and J are TRBV5-1 and TRBJ1-1; D is ambiguous. Per the germline V gene, CDR1 is SGHRS and CDR2 is YFSETQ. With 4 bases removed from V and 0 bases from J, the gap between germline ends came to 13 bases. The CDR3 consists of 15 residues. Here the CDR3 DNA reads TGCGCCAGCAGCCCCGGGTGGCAAATGAACACTGAAGCTTTCTTT. This sequence encodes CASSPGWQMNTEAFF.

The J gene is TRBJ2-1, the V gene TRBV9; TRBD2 matches at 12 bases. With 4 bases clipped from V and 1 base from J, the junction kept 9 bases outside the gene matches. The CDR3 loop spans 18 amino acids. CDR1 is SGDLS and CDR2 is YYNGEE in the germline V gene. The CDR3: CASSLGPLAGGSYNEQFF. In DNA, the CDR3 is TGTGCCAGCAGCCTAGGCCCCCTAGCGGGGGGGTCCTACAATGAGCAGTTCTTC.

This clone was seen only a few times. The V gene is TRBV10-3, the J gene TRBJ2-1; possible D gene TRBD2, 6 bases. V dropped 2 bases and J dropped 7 bases, with 15 bases sitting between them. The CDR3 length is 15 residues. Germline V lookup: CDR1 ENHRY, CDR2 SYGVKD. CDR3 loop: CAISEVTSPSNEQFF. Here the CDR3 DNA reads TGTGCCATCAGTGAGGTAACTAGCCCTTCGAATGAGCAGTTCTTC.

This clone occurred a few times. The DNA for the CDR3 is TGCGCCAGCAGTGGAGGACTAGCGGACCAAGAGACCCAGTACTTC. Its protein product is CASSGGLADQETQYF. The J gene is TRBJ2-5, the V gene TRBV5-1, with 10 bases that match TRBD2. This CDR3 has 15 residues. J lost 0 bases, V lost 5 bases, and 4 bases had no gene match. Germline V CDR1 and CDR2: SGHRS, YFSETQ. The full variable domain, with the rest looked up from reference TRBV5-1 and TRBJ2-5, is KAGVTQTPRYLIKTRGQQVTLSCSPISGHRSVSWYQQTPGQGLQFLFEYFSETQRNKGNFPGRFSGRQFSNSRSEMNVSTLELGDSALYLCASSGGLADQETQYFGPGTRLLVL.

The V gene is TRBV2, the J gene TRBJ1-3, with 9 bases matching TRBD1. Germline V CDR1 and CDR2: SNHLY, FYNNEI. Trimming took 6 bases from V and 3 from J; bases not matched to a gene: 6. The CDR3 has 15 amino acids. CDR3 bases: TGTGCCAGCAGAGATCCGGGACAGGGTGGAAACACCATATATTTT. It encodes CASRDPGQGGNTIYF.

This chain connects TRBV10-2 to TRBJ1-5; D is unclear. Germline CDR1 reads WSHSY; CDR2 reads SAAADI. Trimming removed 0 bases from V and 5 bases from J, with 8 bases in between. This CDR3 has 14 amino acids. CDR3 sequence: CASSESNEYQPQHF. The DNA for the CDR3 is TGCGCCAGCAGTGAGTCGAACGAGTATCAGCCCCAGCATTTT.

The genes are TRBV18 and TRBJ2-7; the match to TRBD1 covers 8 bases. Per the germline V gene, CDR1 is KGHSH and CDR2 is LQKENI. With V trimmed by 3 bases and J by 5 bases, 6 bases remained unmatched. There are 14 residues in the CDR3. The CDR3 DNA sequence: TGTGCCAGCTCACCGACAGGGGCCCCTGACGAGCAGTACTTC. Amino acids: CASSPTGAPDEQYF.

The gene calls are TRBV30 and TRBJ1-5; 9 nucleotides agree with TRBD1. Germline assignment: CDR1 GTSNPN and CDR2 SVGIG (reference sequence). The CDR3 runs 14 residues. V trimming: 2 bases; J trimming: 5 bases; junction bases outside the gene matches: 4. The CDR3, as DNA: TGTGCCTGGAGTTCAGGGACAGGGCATCAGCCCCAGCATTTT. This translates into CAWSSGTGHQPQHF.

J is TRBJ2-3 and V is TRBV3-1 (or the pseudogene TRBV3-2); possibly TRBD2 for D (6 bases). The CDR3 extends over 14 amino acids. Germline V gives CDR1 LGHDT, CDR2 YNNKEL (reference sequence). Between the trimmed V and J ends, which lost 0 bases and 9 bases, there was a span of 13 bases. In nucleotides, the CDR3 is TGTGCCAGCAGCCAAGATAGCCGGGGAGGAACGCAGTATTTT. Translating gives CASSQDSRGGTQYF.

In its sample, this clone was seen many times. V usage is TRBV11-2 and J usage is TRBJ2-2; TRBD2 agrees at 12 bases. The V gene end was trimmed by 5 bases and the J gene end by 4 bases; junction bases not matched to a gene: 14. Germline-derived CDR1 and CDR2 are SGHAT and FQNNGV. This CDR3 region has 19 residues. CDR3 DNA: TGTGCCAGCAGCCTTCTGAATGGACTAGCGGGATCGCGCACCGGGGAGCTGTTTTTT. This translates into CASSLLNGLAGSRTGELFF.